This is a list of T cell receptor beta chains from one sample in a study of blood T cell repertoires in COVID-19. Assay used: immunoSEQ multiplex PCR; TCRdb lists only in-frame clones, some missing. The table lists about 45,000 clones, approximately 80% of them singletons. The specimen sequenced was peripheral blood. The receptors originated from a man between 65 and 79 years old with acute or convalescent COVID-19. The conserved cysteine and the conserved F or W are not part of the CDR3 here. Only part of the rows carry a size: once, few, many, or a class if the clone is expanded.

V	size	length	CDR3
TRBV3-1/TRBV3-2	NA	11	ASSQGQSYGYT
TRBV9	NA	14	ASSPGTGRIGTEAF
TRBV18	NA	12	ASSPGRGGHGYT
TRBV6-5	NA	11	ASSYFYRDGYT
TRBV28	NA	14	ASSFRTGGRNTEAF
TRBV29-1	NA	11	SVEVGQGEKLF
TRBV28	NA	15	ASSFRTGGPRNTEAF
TRBV28	NA	14	ASSLSGADLLYGYT
TRBV5-4	NA	11	ASSPDRDYGYT
TRBV10-1	NA	10	ASSEGPGPQH
TRBV29-1	NA	11	SVEESEGYGYT
TRBV29-1	NA	10	SVPGGGETQY
TRBV7-3	few	12	ASSPQGARETQY
TRBV6-2/TRBV6-3	NA	14	ASSYSIRRGKETQY
TRBV24-1	NA	8	ATPPQGYT
TRBV5-1	NA	15	ASKGREQGGLSYEQY
TRBV27	NA	13	ASSSYRVATDTQY
TRBV5-5	NA	12	ASSFGSLATEAF
TRBV27	NA	15	ASSQHHVQTGGGGYT
TRBV19	once	13	ASSIEGGGHNEQF